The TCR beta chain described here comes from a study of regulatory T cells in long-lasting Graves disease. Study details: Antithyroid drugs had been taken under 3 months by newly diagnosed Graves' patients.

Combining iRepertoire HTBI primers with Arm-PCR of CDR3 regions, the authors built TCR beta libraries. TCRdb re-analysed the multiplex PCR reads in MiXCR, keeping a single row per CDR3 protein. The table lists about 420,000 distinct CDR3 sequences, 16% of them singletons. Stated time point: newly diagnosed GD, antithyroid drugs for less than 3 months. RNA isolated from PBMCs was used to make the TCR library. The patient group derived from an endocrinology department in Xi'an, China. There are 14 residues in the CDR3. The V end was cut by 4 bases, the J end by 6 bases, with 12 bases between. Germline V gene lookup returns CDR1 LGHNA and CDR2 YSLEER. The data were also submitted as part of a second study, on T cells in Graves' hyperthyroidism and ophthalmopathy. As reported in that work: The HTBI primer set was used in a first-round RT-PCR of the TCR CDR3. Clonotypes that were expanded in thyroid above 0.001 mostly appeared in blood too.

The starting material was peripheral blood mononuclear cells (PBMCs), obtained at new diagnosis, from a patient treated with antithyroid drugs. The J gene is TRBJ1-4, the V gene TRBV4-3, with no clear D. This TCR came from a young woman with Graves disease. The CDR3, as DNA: TGCGCCAGCAGCCCCGGGCTGGGATATGAAAAACTGTTTTTT. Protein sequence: CASSPGLGYEKLFF.